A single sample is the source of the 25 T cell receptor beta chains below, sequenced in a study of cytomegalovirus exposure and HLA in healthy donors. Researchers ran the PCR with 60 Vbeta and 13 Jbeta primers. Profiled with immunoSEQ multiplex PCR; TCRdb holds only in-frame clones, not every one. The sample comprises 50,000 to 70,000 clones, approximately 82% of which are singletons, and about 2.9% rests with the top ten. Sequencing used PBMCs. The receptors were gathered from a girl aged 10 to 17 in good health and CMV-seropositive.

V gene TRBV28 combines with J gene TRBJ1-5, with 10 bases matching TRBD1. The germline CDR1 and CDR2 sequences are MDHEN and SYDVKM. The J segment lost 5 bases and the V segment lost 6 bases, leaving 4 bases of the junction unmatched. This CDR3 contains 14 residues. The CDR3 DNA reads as TGTGCCAGCAGCGACAGGGGGCGGGATCAGCCCCAGCATTTT. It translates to CASSDRGRDQPQHF.

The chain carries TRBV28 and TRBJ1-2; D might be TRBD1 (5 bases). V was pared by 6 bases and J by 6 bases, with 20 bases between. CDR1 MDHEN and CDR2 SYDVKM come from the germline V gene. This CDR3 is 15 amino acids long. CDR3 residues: CASSPPGRRLDGYTF. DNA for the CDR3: TGTGCCAGCAGCCCTCCAGGGCGCAGACTGGATGGCTACACCTTC.

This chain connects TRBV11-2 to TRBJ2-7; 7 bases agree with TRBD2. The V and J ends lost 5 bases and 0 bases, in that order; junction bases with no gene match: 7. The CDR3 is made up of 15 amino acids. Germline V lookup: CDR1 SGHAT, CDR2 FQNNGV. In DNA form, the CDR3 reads TGTGCCAGCAGCCTAACGGGGGGTGGCTCCTACGAGCAGTACTTC. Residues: CASSLTGGGSYEQYF.

CDR3 DNA: TGTGCCAGCAGCCAAGACAGGAATCAGCCCCAGCATTTT. It encodes CASSQDRNQPQHF. The chain employs TRBV4-2 and TRBJ1-5; D not certain. With 0 bases removed from V and 4 bases from J, the gap between germline ends came to 4 bases. Germline V CDR1 and CDR2: LGHNA, YNFKEQ. The CDR3 loop spans 13 amino acids.

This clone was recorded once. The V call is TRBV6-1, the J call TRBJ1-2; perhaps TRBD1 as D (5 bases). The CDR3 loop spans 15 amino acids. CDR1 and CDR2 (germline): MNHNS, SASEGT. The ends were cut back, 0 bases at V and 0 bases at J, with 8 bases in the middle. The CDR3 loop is CASSEAAGPNYGYTF. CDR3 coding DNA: TGTGCCAGCAGTGAAGCCGCGGGACCTAACTATGGCTACACCTTC.

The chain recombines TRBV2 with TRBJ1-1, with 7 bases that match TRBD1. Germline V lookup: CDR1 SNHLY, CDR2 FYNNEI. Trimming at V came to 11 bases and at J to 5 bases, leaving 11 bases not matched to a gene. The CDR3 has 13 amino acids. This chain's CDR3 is CAGATGMTTEAFF. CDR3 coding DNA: TGTGCCGGGGCGACAGGGATGACAACTGAAGCTTTCTTT.

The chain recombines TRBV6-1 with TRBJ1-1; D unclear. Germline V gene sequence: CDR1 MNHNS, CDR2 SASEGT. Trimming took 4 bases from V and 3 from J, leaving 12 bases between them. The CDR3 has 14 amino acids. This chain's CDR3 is CASSGFGAYTEAFF. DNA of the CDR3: TGTGCCAGCAGTGGATTCGGAGCGTACACTGAAGCTTTCTTT.

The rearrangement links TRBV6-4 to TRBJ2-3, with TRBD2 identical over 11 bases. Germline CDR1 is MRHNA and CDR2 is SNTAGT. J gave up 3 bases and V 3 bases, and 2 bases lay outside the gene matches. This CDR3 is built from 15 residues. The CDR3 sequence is CASSERTSGTDTQYF. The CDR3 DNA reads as TGTGCCAGCAGTGAAAGGACTAGCGGGACAGATACGCAGTATTTT.

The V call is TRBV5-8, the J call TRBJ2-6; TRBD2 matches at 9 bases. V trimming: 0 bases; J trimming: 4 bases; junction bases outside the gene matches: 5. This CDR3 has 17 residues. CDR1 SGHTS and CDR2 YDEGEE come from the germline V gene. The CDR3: CASSLAGLAAGANVLTF. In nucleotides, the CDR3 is TGTGCCAGCAGCTTGGCGGGACTAGCTGCCGGGGCCAACGTCCTGACTTTC.

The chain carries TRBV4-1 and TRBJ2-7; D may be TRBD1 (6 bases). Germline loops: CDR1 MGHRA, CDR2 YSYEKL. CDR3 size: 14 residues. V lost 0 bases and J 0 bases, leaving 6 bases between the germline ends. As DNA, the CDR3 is TGCGCCAGCAGCCAAGACAGGGGCTCCTACGAGCAGTACTTC. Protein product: CASSQDRGSYEQYF.

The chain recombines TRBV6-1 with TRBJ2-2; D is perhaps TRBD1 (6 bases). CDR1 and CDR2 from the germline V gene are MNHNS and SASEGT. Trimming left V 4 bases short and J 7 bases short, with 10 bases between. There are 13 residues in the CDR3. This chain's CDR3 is CASSALQGGELFF. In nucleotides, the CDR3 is TGTGCCAGCAGTGCCCTACAGGGCGGGGAGCTGTTTTTT.

CDR3 bases: TGTGCCAGCAGCTATCGGACAGGGGGGGAGACCCAGTACTTC. Amino acid sequence: CASSYRTGGETQYF. The rearrangement links TRBV7-2 to TRBJ2-5, with 10 bases lining up with TRBD1. The CDR3 covers 14 residues. The germline CDR1 and CDR2 sequences are SGHTA and FQGNSA. The J segment lost 5 bases and the V segment lost 4 bases, leaving 4 bases of the junction unmatched.

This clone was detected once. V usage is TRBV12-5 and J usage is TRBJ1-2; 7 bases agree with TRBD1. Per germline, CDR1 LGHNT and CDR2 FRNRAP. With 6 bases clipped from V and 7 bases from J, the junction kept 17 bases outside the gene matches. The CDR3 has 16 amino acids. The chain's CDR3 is CASGNLRQGVVRGYTF. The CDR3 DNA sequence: TGTGCTAGTGGCAACCTGAGGCAGGGGGTAGTTCGTGGCTACACCTTC.

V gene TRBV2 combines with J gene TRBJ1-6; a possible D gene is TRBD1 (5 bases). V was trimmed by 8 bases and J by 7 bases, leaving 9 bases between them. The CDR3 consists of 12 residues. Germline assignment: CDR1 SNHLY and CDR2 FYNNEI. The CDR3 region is CASGGENSPLHF. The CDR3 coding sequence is TGTGCCAGCGGAGGGGAGAATTCACCCCTCCACTTT.

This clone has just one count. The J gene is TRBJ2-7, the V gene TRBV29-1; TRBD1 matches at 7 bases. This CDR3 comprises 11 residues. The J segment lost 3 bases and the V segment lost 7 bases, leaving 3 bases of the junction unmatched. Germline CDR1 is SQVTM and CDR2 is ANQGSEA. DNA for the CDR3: TGCAGCGCGGGACAGTACTACGAGCAGTACTTC. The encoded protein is CSAGQYYEQYF.

For the CDR3, the DNA is TGTGCCAGCAGGACAGTAGGCTACAATGAGCAGTTCTTC. Its protein product is CASRTVGYNEQFF. The J gene is TRBJ2-1, the V gene TRBV7-2; D may be TRBD1 (5 bases). Trimming shortened V by 6 bases and J by 3 bases, and 9 bases separated the two germline ends. Germline V gene lookup returns CDR1 SGHTA and CDR2 FQGNSA. CDR3 size: 13 residues.

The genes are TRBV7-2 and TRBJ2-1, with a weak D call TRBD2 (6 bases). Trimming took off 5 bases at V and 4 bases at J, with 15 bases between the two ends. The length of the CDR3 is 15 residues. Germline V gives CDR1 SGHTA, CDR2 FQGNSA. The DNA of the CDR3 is TGTGCCAGCAGCACCGGAGGGCCCCGGTACAATGAGCAGTTCTTC. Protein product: CASSTGGPRYNEQFF.

CDR3 DNA sequence: TGTGCCTGGAGTCCGAGCAGGGGGCCGGGGTATGGCAATCAGCCCCAGCATTTT. Translating it yields CAWSPSRGPGYGNQPQHF. The genes are TRBV30 and TRBJ1-5, with TRBD1 matching over 8 bases. The CDR3 is 18 amino acids. From germline, CDR1 is GTSNPN and CDR2 SVGIG (reference sequence). V trimming: 2 bases; J trimming: 2 bases; junction bases outside the gene matches: 14.

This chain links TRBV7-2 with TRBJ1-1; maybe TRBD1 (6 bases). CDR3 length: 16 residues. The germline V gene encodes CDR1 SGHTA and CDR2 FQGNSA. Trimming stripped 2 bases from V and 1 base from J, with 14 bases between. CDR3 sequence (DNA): TGTGCCAGCAGCTTAAGGCGGGGGCTGGGGAACACTGAAGCTTTCTTT. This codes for CASSLRRGLGNTEAFF.

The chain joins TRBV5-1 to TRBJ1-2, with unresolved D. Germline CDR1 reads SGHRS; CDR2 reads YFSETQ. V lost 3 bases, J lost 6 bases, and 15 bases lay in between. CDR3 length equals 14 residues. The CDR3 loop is CASSSLGRGDGYTF. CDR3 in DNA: TGCGCCAGCAGCTCGTTGGGCCGCGGGGATGGCTACACCTTC.

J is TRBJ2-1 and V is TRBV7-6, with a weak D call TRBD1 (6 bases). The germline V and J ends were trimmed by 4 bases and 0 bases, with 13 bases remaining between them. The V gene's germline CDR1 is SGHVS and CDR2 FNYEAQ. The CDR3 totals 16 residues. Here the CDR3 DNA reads TGTGCCAGCAGCTCCACAGGGACATTCTCCTACAATGAGCAGTTCTTC. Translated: CASSSTGTFSYNEQFF.

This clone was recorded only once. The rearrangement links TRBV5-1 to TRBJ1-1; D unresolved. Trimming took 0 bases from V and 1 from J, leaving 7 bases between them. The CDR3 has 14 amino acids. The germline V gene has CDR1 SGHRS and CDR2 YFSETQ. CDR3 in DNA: TGCGCCAGCAGCTTGGATGCGGCGAACACTGAAGCTTTCTTT. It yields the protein CASSLDAANTEAFF.

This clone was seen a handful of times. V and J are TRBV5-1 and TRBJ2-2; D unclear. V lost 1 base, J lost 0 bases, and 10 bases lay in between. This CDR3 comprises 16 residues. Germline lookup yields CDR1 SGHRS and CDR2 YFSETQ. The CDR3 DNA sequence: TGCGCCAGCAGCTTGTTTGTCAGCGCGAACACCGGGGAGCTGTTTTTT. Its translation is CASSLFVSANTGELFF. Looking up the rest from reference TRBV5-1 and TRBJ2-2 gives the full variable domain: KAGVTQTPRYLIKTRGQQVTLSCSPISGHRSVSWYQQTPGQGLQFLFEYFSETQRNKGNFPGRFSGRQFSNSRSEMNVSTLELGDSALYLCASSLFVSANTGELFFGEGSRLTVL.

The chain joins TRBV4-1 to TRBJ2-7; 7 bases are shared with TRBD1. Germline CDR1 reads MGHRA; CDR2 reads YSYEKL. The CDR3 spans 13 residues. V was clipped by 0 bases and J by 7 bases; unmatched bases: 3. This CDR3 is CASSQEGTAEQYF. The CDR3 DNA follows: TGCGCCAGCAGCCAAGAAGGGACAGCGGAGCAGTACTTC.

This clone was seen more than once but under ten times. The DNA for the CDR3 is TGTGCCAGCACTTTTAGACAGTACACTGAAGCTTTCTTT. Translated, it gives CASTFRQYTEAFF. The chain recombines TRBV6-6 with TRBJ1-1; perhaps TRBD1 as D (5 bases). In germline, CDR1 is MNHNY, CDR2 SVGAGI (reference sequence). V was cut by 7 bases and J by 3 bases, with 12 bases left in between. The CDR3 is 13 residues long.